The TCR beta chain described here comes from a study of metastatic and nonmetastatic thyroid tumors. As for the study in general: The study looked at repertoires side by side in blood and in tumor or nodule tissue from malignant and benign thyroid patients.

Ahead of thyroid surgery, no patient had received treatment of any kind. Study-level results: Malignant thyroid tumors reportedly exceeded benign nodules significantly in TCR beta diversity, with the difference appearing in blood and tumor.

At least ten counts were recorded for this clone. Its antigen is not identified. TCRdb re-called clones via MiXCR from the PCR reads. The sample yields approximately 37,000 clones, 20% to 25% seen once. The CDR3 extends over 13 amino acids. Germline V gene sequence: CDR1 ENHRY, CDR2 SYGVKD. Deletions cut 6 bases from V and 7 bases from J, with 15 bases between. The sequence derives from a male donor with papillary thyroid cancer or a benign thyroid nodule (not recorded which). Some clones in this sample may be carry-over from other donors' samples. This chain connects TRBV10-3 to TRBJ2-5, with a tentative D call TRBD1 (6 bases). Sequences were obtained from tumor tissue. CDR3 in DNA: TGTGCCATCAGCCCAGGGGAAAGGGGGACCCAGTACTTC. This encodes CAISPGERGTQYF.